This T cell receptor (beta chain) was sequenced for a study of beta chain features in type 1 diabetes listed by TCRdb under 2018. Notes on the research overall: Mean age, gender distribution, total cell number and subset yield were not different between patients and healthy donors. A total of about 99,000,000 sorted cells were examined across all samples, and RNA yield correlated strongly with the number of cells per subset. In the study, TCRB repertoires of sorted circulating CD4+ T cell subsets from recently diagnosed type 1 diabetes patients were compared with those of matched healthy donors. Whereas all 30 or so donors provided naive and central memory subsets, regulatory and stem cell-like memory subsets were isolated from just 8 patients and roughly 8 healthy donors.

The High Capacity cDNA Reverse Transcription Kit was used to reverse transcribe all of the isolated RNA, meaning that expressed TCRB transcripts were what got sequenced. Deep immunoSEQ sequencing was performed on naive, central memory and regulatory T cell samples, with an average of roughly 3.6 million total reads per sample. After sorted cells were lysed in RLT buffer, RNA was extracted with DNase-treated RNeasy Micro or Mini kits, with the choice depending on cell number. Each cell subset was processed separately to prevent cross-contamination, with patient and healthy donor samples processed together. The immunoSEQ multiplex PCR was used to amplify TCRB sequences from cDNA, yielding 87-bp fragments that span the CDR3 region. The amplicons were sequenced using the Illumina HiSeq platform. The original methods were these. PCR bias was corrected computationally using synthetic template baselines, and reads within Hamming distance 2 were collapsed, with unmergeable singletons discarded. Reads were aligned against IMGT to assign V, D and J genes, CDR3 length and insertions or deletions at six rearrangement sites. Clonotype counts were normalized to sorted cell number within each subset before computing true diversity and Gini coefficients with the tcR R package. The overlap coefficient, calculated on TCRB nucleotide sequences, was used to quantify repertoire sharing. This immuneACCESS table, as held by TCRdb, lists in-frame sequences with V and J called but not all clones. Of the missing ones, under half trace to an unresolved V gene in checked studies; the others have no known cause. That table is the source of V, J and clone size, and D and trimming were worked out from the DNA. Counted in this sample were 38,000 or so clones; about two thirds of them appeared once. The ten largest make up over 2% of the sample.

Here V drops 0 bases and J drops 3 bases, and the junction holds 2 bases not matched to any gene. For CDR1 and CDR2, the germline V gene lists SGHDT and YYEEEE. Taken from cysteine to phenylalanine, the CDR3 has 14 residues. Left in the record is the CDR3 DNA by itself, 42 bases read in frame from the first base. Points the paper makes about the study in general: Because small numbers of individuals were included in the HLA sub-analyses, any influence of HLA type on TCRB rearrangement was left unresolved. The naive, central memory and regulatory TCRB repertoires appeared to resemble one another more closely among patients than among healthy donors. Patients with type 1 diabetes made fewer insertions and deleted more nucleotides at VDJ recombination sites, implying thymic rearrangement abnormalities. Because cDNA rather than genomic DNA was sequenced, highly expressing activated cells could have been over-represented, although no difference in activation and CD3 levels was found between groups. Shorter templates might have been favored by PCR, but patient and control samples were amplified and corrected together, so both groups would have been affected equally by any skew. Type 1 diabetes patients showed a moderate but significant shortening of TCRB CDR3 length in all four CD4+ subsets.

To note about this clone: The specificity of this receptor is unknown. Qualities for individual bases were not recorded, and no much larger clone is one base off.

From each donor, a single peripheral blood sample of approximately 120 mL on average was drawn into heparinised tubes. Using a panel that included CD45RO, CCR7, CD25, CD127, CD95 and CD27, naive, central memory, regulatory and stem cell-like memory CD4+ T cells were sorted on a BD FACSAria II. Every sorted population had a purity above 98%. PBMCs were isolated immediately by Lymphoprep density gradient centrifugation and stained directly without culture. Samples were stained and sorted in pairs, with one healthy donor and one patient per experiment, so that batch effects were minimized. The sequence is built from TRBV5-6 and TRBJ2-7; 8 bases in the middle match TRBD2. Sequenced: Tregs from blood. Per the publication, the cell subset or site label means: regulatory CD4+ T cells. This receptor was taken from a woman under 40 in good health. CDR3 region: CASSLGLANYEQYF. The DNA sequence is as follows: TGTGCCAGCAGCTTGGGACTAGCGAACTACGAGCAGTACTTC. Extended through the reference TRBV5-6 and TRBJ2-7 proteins, this CDR3 yields the full variable domain: DAGVTQSPTHLIKTRGQQVTLRCSPKSGHDTVSWYQQALGQGPQFIFQYYEEEERQRGNFPDRFSGHQFPNYSSELNVNALLLGDSALYLCASSLGLANYEQYFGPGTRLTVT.